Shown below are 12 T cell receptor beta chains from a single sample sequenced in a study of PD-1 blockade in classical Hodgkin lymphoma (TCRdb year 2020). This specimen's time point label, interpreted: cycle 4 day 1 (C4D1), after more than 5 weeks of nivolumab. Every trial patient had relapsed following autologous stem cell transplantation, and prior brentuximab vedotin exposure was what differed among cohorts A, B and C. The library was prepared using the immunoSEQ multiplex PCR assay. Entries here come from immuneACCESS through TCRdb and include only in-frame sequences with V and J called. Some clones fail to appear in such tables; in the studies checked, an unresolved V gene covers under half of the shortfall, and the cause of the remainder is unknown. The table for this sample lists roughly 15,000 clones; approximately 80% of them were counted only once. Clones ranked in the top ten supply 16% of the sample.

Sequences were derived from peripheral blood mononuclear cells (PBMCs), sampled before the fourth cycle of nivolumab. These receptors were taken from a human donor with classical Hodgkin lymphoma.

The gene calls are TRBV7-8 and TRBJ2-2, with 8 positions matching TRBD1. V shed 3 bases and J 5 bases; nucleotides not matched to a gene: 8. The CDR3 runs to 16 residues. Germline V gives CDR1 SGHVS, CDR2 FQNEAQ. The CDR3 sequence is CASSFGQGKGTGELFF. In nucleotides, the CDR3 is TGTGCCAGCAGCTTTGGACAGGGTAAAGGTACCGGGGAGCTGTTTTTT.

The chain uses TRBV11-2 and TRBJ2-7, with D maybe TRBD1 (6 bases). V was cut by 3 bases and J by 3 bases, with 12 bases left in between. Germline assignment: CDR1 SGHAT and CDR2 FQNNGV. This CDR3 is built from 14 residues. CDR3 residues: CASSFSQGRYEQYF. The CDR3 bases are TGTGCCAGCAGCTTTTCACAGGGTCGCTACGAGCAGTACTTC.

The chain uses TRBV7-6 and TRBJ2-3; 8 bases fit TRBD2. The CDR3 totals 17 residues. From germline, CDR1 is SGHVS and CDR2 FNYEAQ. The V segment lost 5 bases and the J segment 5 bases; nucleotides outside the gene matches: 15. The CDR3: CASSPDPPGGRVDTQYF. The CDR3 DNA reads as TGTGCCAGCAGCCCCGACCCCCCGGGGGGGCGGGTAGATACGCAGTATTTT.

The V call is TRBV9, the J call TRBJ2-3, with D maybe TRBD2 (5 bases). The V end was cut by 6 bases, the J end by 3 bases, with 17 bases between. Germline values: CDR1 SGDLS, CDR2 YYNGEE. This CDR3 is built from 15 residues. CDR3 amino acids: CASTDSALETDTQYF. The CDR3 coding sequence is TGTGCCAGCACGGATAGCGCCCTAGAAACAGATACGCAGTATTTT.

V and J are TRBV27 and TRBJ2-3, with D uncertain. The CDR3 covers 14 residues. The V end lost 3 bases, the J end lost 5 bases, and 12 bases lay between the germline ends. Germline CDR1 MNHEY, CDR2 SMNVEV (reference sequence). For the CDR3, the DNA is TGTGCCAGCAGTTTTGCCGGGCTGGTAGATACGCAGTATTTT. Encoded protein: CASSFAGLVDTQYF.

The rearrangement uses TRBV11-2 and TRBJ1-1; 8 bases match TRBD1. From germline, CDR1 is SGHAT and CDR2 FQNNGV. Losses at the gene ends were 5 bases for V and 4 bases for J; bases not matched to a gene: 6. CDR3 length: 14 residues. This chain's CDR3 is CASSRQGSTTEAFF. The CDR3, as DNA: TGTGCCAGCAGCAGACAGGGGTCGACCACTGAAGCTTTCTTT. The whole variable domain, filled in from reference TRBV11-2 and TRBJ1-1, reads EAGVAQSPRYKIIEKRQSVAFWCNPISGHATLYWYQQILGQGPKLLIQFQNNGVVDDSQLPKDRFSAERLKGVDSTLKIQPAKLEDSAVYLCASSRQGSTTEAFFGQGTRLTVV.

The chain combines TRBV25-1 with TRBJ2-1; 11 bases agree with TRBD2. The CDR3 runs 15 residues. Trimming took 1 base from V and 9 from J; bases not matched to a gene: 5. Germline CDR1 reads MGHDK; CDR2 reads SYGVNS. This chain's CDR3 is CASSEWASGGTEQFF. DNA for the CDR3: TGTGCCAGCAGTGAATGGGCTAGCGGGGGGACTGAGCAGTTCTTC.

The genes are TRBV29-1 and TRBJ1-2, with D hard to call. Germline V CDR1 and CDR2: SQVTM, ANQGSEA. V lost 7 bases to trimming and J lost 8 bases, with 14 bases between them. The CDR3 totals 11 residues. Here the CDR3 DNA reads TGCAGCGCCGAGGCGGTGTTCGGCTACACCTTC. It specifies CSAEAVFGYTF.

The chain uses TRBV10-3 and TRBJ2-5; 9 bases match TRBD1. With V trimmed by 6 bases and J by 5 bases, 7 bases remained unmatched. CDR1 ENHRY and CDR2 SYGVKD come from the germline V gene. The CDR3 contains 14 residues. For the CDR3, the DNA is TGTGCCATCAGGCCCGGGACAGGGAGGGAGACCCAGTACTTC. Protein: CAIRPGTGRETQYF.

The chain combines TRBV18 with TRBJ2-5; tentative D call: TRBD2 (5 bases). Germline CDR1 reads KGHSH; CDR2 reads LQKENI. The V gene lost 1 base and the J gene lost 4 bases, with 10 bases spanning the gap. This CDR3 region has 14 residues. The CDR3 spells CASSPRGVVETQYF. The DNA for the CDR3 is TGTGCCAGCTCACCACGGGGAGTGGTAGAGACCCAGTACTTC. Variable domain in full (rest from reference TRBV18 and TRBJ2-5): NAGVMQNPRHLVRRRGQEARLRCSPMKGHSHVYWYRQLPEEGLKFMVYLQKENIIDESGMPKERFSAEFPKEGPSILRIQQVVRGDSAAYFCASSPRGVVETQYFGPGTRLLVL.

CDR3 residues: CAIRSADDTEAFF. CDR3 nucleotide sequence: TGTGCCATCAGATCAGCGGACGACACTGAAGCTTTCTTT. The rearrangement links TRBV10-3 to TRBJ1-1; D ambiguous. V lost 6 bases, J lost 3 bases, and 11 bases lay in between. The CDR3 length is 13 residues. Germline lookup yields CDR1 ENHRY and CDR2 SYGVKD.

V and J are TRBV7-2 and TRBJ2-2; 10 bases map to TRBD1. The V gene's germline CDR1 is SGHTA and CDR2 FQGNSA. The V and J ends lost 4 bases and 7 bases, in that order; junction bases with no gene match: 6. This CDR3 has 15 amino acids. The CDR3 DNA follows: TGTGCCAGCAGCTCCCGGGGACAGGGGATCGGGGAGCTGTTTTTT. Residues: CASSSRGQGIGELFF.